This T cell receptor (beta chain) was recorded in a study of tumor-infiltrating lymphocytes in primary liver carcinoma. RNA and DNA were co-extracted from about 19-30 mg of unsorted bulk tissue. The patients, who had chronic HBV infection, were treatment-naive (untreated). In this sample, this clonotype turned up many times. A primer matching the constant region was used to make TCR beta cDNA from 500 to 650 ng of total RNA. Library construction for TCR beta comprised three nested multiplex PCR rounds performed with slightly modified ARM-PCR. Forward primers for TRBV1-TRBV30 and a C-beta reverse primer served the first two PCR rounds, at approximately 10 cycles each. In TCRdb, the multiplex PCR reads were re-called with MiXCR into one record per CDR3 protein. The sample holds approximately 73,000 distinct CDR3 sequences, about two thirds seen once. CDR3 length equals 15 residues. Germline values: CDR1 LGHNA, CDR2 YNFKEQ. V lost 4 bases, J lost 3 bases, and 15 bases lay in between.

The sequence derives from a woman aged 60 to 75 with primary liver carcinoma and hepatitis B virus infection. Sequencing was done on a sample of liver tumor tissue from sampling region 4. Documented subset: tumor region T4, right-lateral pole. The chain couples TRBV4-2 to TRBJ1-1; D may be TRBD1 (5 bases). CDR3 nucleotide sequence: TGTGCCAGCAGCCTGCGGTCCGGGGGGGACACTGAAGCTTTCTTT. It specifies CASSLRSGGDTEAFF.